Listed below are T cell receptor beta chains from one sample, sequenced in a study of blood T cells in healthy people across ages. TCRdb independently ran MiXCR on the 5' RACE reads; one entry per CDR3 protein. There are approximately 850,000 distinct CDR3 sequences in the sample; about 62% occur only once, and about 20% lies in the top ten. Material for sequencing was blood. The receptor source for this set is a man between 25 and 39 years old in good health. The conserved cysteine and the conserved F or W are not part of the CDR3 here.

TRBJ2-3,TRBV13,ASSLLGQGSDTQY
TRBJ2-3,TRBV6-2/TRBV6-3,ASKDYPTDTQY
TRBJ2-1,TRBV6-2/TRBV6-3,ASSGEFRDEQF
TRBJ2-5,TRBV20-1,SASGVTQETQY
TRBJ2-5,TRBV7-6,ASSPQRFQETQY
TRBJ2-7,TRBV29-1,SVASQGAFYEQY
TRBJ2-7,TRBV4-3,ASSQVFRTNYYEQY
TRBJ1-4,TRBV5-1,ASSWDSSNEKLF
TRBJ2-7,TRBV21-1,ASSKGDARYEQY
TRBJ2-3,TRBV29-1,SVHTQRSNTQY
TRBJ1-1,TRBV10-3,AIREVNTEAF
TRBJ2-1,TRBV28,ASTLVTGVENEQF
TRBJ2-3,TRBV6-1,ASSELASTDTQY
TRBJ1-4,TRBV7-9,ASSHGTGPTNEKLF
-,TRBV20-1,SAPLGTSGIYEQY
TRBJ2-7,TRBV20-1,SAGGWGSHQYERY
TRBJ2-1,TRBV4-1,ASSQAVENEQF
TRBJ2-5,TRBV25-1,ASSAMDRDKETQY
TRBJ2-5,TRBV20-1,SAETTQETQY
TRBJ2-2,TRBV7-2,ASSLGVPGAGTGELF
-,TRBV12-3/TRBV12-4,ASIRGGKTNEQY
-,TRBV5-1,ASSSSGQGHIQY
TRBJ1-2,TRBV20-1,TSPGLYGYT
TRBJ2-7,TRBV7-6,ASSLGVGRGSSYNEQY
TRBJ1-1,TRBV29-1,SAGMALSTEAF
TRBJ2-1,TRBV11-2,ASSHRGGEQF
TRBJ1-2,TRBV15,ATSGGDPYGYT
TRBJ1-5,TRBV10-3,ATSEGGGQPQH
TRBJ2-5,TRBV20-1,SARVDSRETQY
TRBJ2-7,TRBV28,ASSDYTSGAY
TRBJ2-1,TRBV7-2,ASSPMTVYNEQF
TRBJ2-7,TRBV5-1,ASSLYNRFDEQY
TRBJ2-1,TRBV12-3/TRBV12-4,ASTLMRAYLGGDEQF
TRBJ2-4,TRBV5-1,ASSLSLAGGIGSGEQY
TRBJ2-3,TRBV27,ASSLKSPTGLTDTQY
TRBJ1-2,TRBV7-9,TSSLGRSNYGYT
TRBJ2-3,TRBV12-3/TRBV12-4,ASRLSQGADTQY
TRBJ2-7,TRBV3-1,ASSRTADSYEQY
TRBJ1-6,TRBV25-1,ASTSNSPNSPLH
-,TRBV28,ASSPPGDRAHYEQY
TRBJ2-3,TRBV20-1,SPREGNTDTQY
TRBJ2-5,TRBV18,ASPGQGTETQY
TRBJ2-1,TRBV29-1,SVERRLAGGNEQF
TRBJ2-3,TRBV6-6,ASSYPRFVVEY
TRBJ2-3,TRBV6-6,ASSETGTGGADTQY
TRBJ2-3,TRBV12-3/TRBV12-4,ASKRDLEDTQY